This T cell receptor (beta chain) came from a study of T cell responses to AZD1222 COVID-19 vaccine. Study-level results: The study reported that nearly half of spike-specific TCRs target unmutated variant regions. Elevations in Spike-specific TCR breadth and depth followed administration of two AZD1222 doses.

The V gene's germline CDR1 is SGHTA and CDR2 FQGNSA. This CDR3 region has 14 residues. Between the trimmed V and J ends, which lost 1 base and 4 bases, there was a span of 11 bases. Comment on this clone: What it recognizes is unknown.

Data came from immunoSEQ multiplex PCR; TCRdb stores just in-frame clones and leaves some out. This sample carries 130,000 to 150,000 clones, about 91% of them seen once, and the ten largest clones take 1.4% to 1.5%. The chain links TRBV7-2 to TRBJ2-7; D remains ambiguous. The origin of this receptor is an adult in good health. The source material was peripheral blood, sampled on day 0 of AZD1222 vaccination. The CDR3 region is CASSLGGVAYEQYF. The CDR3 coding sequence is TGTGCCAGCAGCTTAGGTGGGGTTGCTTACGAGCAGTACTTC.